The 20 T cell receptor beta chains in this list originate from one sample, sequenced in a study of early T cells in non-severe SARS-CoV-2 infection. TCRdb processed the 5' RACE reads anew with MiXCR; each CDR3 protein has one entry. The sample carries 45,000 to 55,000 distinct CDR3 sequences, around 10% recorded once. Sequenced: whole blood. Every receptor here comes from an adult who was a healthcare worker with PCR-confirmed SARS-CoV-2 infection or an uninfected control (not recorded which).

In its sample, this clonotype was seen many times. The chain employs TRBV7-9 and TRBJ1-2, with D unresolved. V lost 4 bases and J 2 bases, leaving 14 bases between the germline ends. Germline CDR1 is SEHNR and CDR2 is FQNEAQ (reference sequence). The CDR3 consists of 15 residues. The CDR3 sequence is CASSYPEHVNYGYTF. DNA for the CDR3: TGTGCCAGCAGCTACCCCGAGCATGTCAACTATGGCTACACCTTC.

The rearrangement uses TRBV3-1 and TRBJ2-3; D uncertain. Germline V lookup: CDR1 LGHDT, CDR2 YNNKEL (reference sequence). This CDR3 contains 17 residues. The V gene lost 0 bases and the J gene lost 5 bases, with 18 bases spanning the gap. The CDR3: CASSQDGFSRIGDTQYF. Written as DNA, the CDR3 is TGTGCCAGCAGCCAAGATGGGTTTTCGCGCATAGGAGATACGCAGTATTTT.

The rearrangement links TRBV7-2 to TRBJ1-5; no definite D call. V was shortened by 10 bases and J by 4 bases, with 11 bases between the two germline ends. The CDR3 totals 12 residues. Germline CDR1 is SGHTA and CDR2 is FQGNSA. Written as DNA, the CDR3 is TGTGCCACCTCCCTGTCGAATCAGCCCCAGCATTTT. This translates into CATSLSNQPQHF.

In nucleotides, the CDR3 is TGTGCCAGCAGCCCCCAGGGTAGCGGGGTCTACGAGCAGTACTTC. This translates into CASSPQGSGVYEQYF. The V and J genes are TRBV7-9 and TRBJ2-7; 8 bases agree with TRBD2. V shed 5 bases and J 3 bases; nucleotides not matched to a gene: 9. Germline CDR1 and CDR2: SEHNR and FQNEAQ (reference sequence). CDR3 length equals 15 residues.

The chain is built from TRBV11-2 and TRBJ2-3; no clear D gene. Germline V gene lookup returns CDR1 SGHAT and CDR2 FQNNGV. The germline V and J ends were trimmed by 3 bases and 2 bases, with 9 bases remaining between them. The CDR3 is 14 amino acids. CDR3 region: CASSLKFFTDTQYF. CDR3 sequence (DNA): TGTGCCAGCAGCTTGAAGTTCTTCACAGATACGCAGTATTTT.

This clonotype was detected many times. The CDR3 reads CASSKGTGNQPQHF. CDR3 nucleotides: TGTGCCAGCAGCAAAGGGACAGGGAATCAGCCCCAGCATTTT. This chain links TRBV21-1 with TRBJ1-5; the table names TRBD1, a call not compared with the DNA. TRBV21-1 is labeled a pseudogene. CDR3 length equals 14 residues.

This clonotype appeared many times. The rearrangement uses TRBV5-8 and TRBJ1-2; tentatively, D is TRBD1 (6 bases). Between the trimmed V and J ends, which lost 1 base and 4 bases, there was a span of 8 bases. In germline, CDR1 is SGHTS, CDR2 YDEGEE. There are 13 residues in the CDR3. CDR3 nucleotides: TGTGCCAGCAGCTTGAGGGGGAGCTATGGCTACACCTTC. Its translation is CASSLRGSYGYTF.

This clonotype has a handful of counts. The chain joins TRBV21-1 to TRBJ2-7; TRBD1 is the table's D call and was not checked against the DNA. TRBV21-1 is a pseudogene locus. This CDR3 is 15 amino acids long. CDR3: CASSSRGRRPYEQYF. As DNA, the CDR3 is TGTGCCAGCAGCTCAAGGGGCCGGAGACCTTACGAGCAGTACTTC.

This clonotype has at least ten counts. The V call is TRBV7-9, the J call TRBJ1-6; possibly TRBD1 for D (6 bases). The CDR3 extends over 14 amino acids. Germline V gives CDR1 SEHNR, CDR2 FQNEAQ (reference sequence). Trimming removed 5 bases from V and 8 bases from J, with 13 bases in between. The CDR3 nucleotides read TGTGCCAGCAGCAGAGGACAGAGCCATTCACCCCTCCACTTT. It translates to CASSRGQSHSPLHF.

Ten or more counts support this clonotype. V usage is TRBV7-9 and J usage is TRBJ1-1; D gene ambiguous. The CDR3 has 15 amino acids. The V and J ends lost 7 bases and 1 base respectively, with 16 bases between them. Germline values: CDR1 SEHNR, CDR2 FQNEAQ (reference sequence). In DNA, the CDR3 is TGTGCCAGCACCCACCTCCTCTCACGGAACACTGAAGCTTTCTTT. It is translated as CASTHLLSRNTEAFF.

This clonotype came up many times. J is TRBJ2-1 and V is TRBV12-3 or TRBV12-4, with 7 bases identical to TRBD2. The V gene end was trimmed by 1 base and the J gene end by 6 bases; junction bases not matched to a gene: 15. The length of the CDR3 is 18 residues. In DNA form, the CDR3 reads TGTGCCAGCAGTTTAGATTTGGTAGCGGGTTGGCGGGCCAATGAGCAGTTCTTC. Amino acid sequence: CASSLDLVAGWRANEQFF.

There are many counts of this clonotype. The chain is built from TRBV13 and TRBJ1-1; weak D call: TRBD1 (5 bases). Trimming took 3 bases from V and 7 from J, leaving 12 bases between them. CDR3 size: 13 residues. Germline V gene data show CDR1 as PRHDT and CDR2 as FYEKMQ (reference sequence). CDR3 nucleotides: TGTGCCAGCAGCTTCGGGACCGGTTATGAAGCTTTCTTT. Its translation is CASSFGTGYEAFF.

This clonotype was observed many times. The chain combines TRBV3-1 with TRBJ1-1; D is unresolved. V lost 0 bases and J lost 6, with 11 bases in between. Germline V CDR1 and CDR2: LGHDT, YNNKEL (reference sequence). CDR3 length: 14 residues. CDR3 sequence reads: CASSQDFGQAEAFF. In DNA form, the CDR3 reads TGTGCCAGCAGCCAAGATTTCGGGCAGGCTGAAGCTTTCTTT.

A few counts support this clonotype. The chain carries TRBV5-5 and TRBJ2-2, with no clear D. Germline V gene lookup returns CDR1 SGHKS and CDR2 YYEKEE (reference sequence). The CDR3 runs 13 residues. The ends were cut back, 6 bases at V and 5 bases at J, with 11 bases in the middle. CDR3 amino acids: CASTPATTGELFF. The CDR3 DNA reads TGTGCCAGCACCCCGGCTACGACCGGGGAGCTGTTTTTT.

This clonotype was detected many times. This chain connects TRBV7-2 to TRBJ1-5, with D unclear. The V end lost 1 base, the J end lost 3 bases, and 4 bases lay between the germline ends. CDR3 length: 13 amino acids. The germline gives CDR1 SGHTA, CDR2 FQGNSA. CDR3 in amino acids: CASSLGVNQPQHF. CDR3 nucleotide sequence: TGTGCCAGCAGCTTAGGGGTCAATCAGCCCCAGCATTTT.

This clonotype was observed many times. The J gene is TRBJ1-5, the V gene TRBV20-1; possible D gene TRBD1, 6 bases. This CDR3 contains 17 residues. Looked up from germline, CDR1 is DFQATT and CDR2 is SNEGSKA (reference sequence). The CDR3 DNA reads TGCGGTTTATCCCCTAACCAGGGGAGGATTAGCAATCAGCCCCAGCATTTT. It encodes CGLSPNQGRISNQPQHF.

In its sample, this clonotype was seen many times. This sequence joins TRBV28 and TRBJ1-2; TRBD1 is a possible D gene (5 bases). Trimming removed 6 bases at V and 1 base at J, with 15 bases between. Germline CDR1 MDHEN, CDR2 SYDVKM. The CDR3 covers 15 residues. CDR3 amino acids: CASSQAGGGNYGYTF. The CDR3 nucleotides read TGTGCCAGCAGCCAAGCCGGGGGAGGTAACTATGGCTACACCTTC.

This clonotype was counted many times. The chain links TRBV12-3 or TRBV12-4 to TRBJ2-1, with D uncertain. This CDR3 contains 12 residues. The V end was cut by 2 bases, the J end by 7 bases, with 6 bases between. The CDR3 protein is CASSLNLNEQFF. The CDR3 nucleotides read TGTGCCAGCAGTTTAAATTTAAATGAGCAGTTCTTC.

This chain uses TRBV5-1 with TRBJ2-2, with no clear D. The V end was cut by 0 bases, the J end by 7 bases, with 4 bases between. Germline assignment: CDR1 SGHRS and CDR2 YFSETQ. This CDR3 contains 12 residues. The DNA for the CDR3 is TGCGCCAGCAGCTTGGATGGCGGGGAGCTGTTTTTT. It translates to CASSLDGGELFF.

There are many counts of this clonotype. The genes are TRBV5-6 and TRBJ2-1; D is uncertain. The V gene's germline CDR1 is SGHDT and CDR2 YYEEEE. The CDR3 covers 13 residues. V lost 0 bases, J lost 5 bases, and 6 bases lay in between. The CDR3 reads CASSLGLNNEQFF. The CDR3 nucleotides are TGTGCCAGCAGCTTGGGACTTAACAATGAGCAGTTCTTC.